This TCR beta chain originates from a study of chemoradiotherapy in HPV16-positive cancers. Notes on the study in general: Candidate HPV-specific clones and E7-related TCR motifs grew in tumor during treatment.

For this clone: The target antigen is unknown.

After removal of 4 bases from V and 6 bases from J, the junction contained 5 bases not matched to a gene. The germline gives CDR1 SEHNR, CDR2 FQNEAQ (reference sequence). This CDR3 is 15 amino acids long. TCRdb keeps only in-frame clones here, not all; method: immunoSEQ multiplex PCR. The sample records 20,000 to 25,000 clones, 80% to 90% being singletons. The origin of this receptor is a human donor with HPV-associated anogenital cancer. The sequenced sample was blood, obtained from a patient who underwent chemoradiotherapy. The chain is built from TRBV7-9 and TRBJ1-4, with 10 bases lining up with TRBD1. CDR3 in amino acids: CASSSSGTGDEKLFF. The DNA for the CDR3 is TGTGCCAGCAGCTCCTCCGGGACAGGGGATGAAAAACTGTTTTTT.